Described below is a single T cell receptor (beta chain) sequence and its context. The antigen remains undetermined. Being one base from a much bigger clone, this may be a read error. Losses at the gene ends were 3 bases for V and 6 bases for J; bases not matched to a gene: 2. From germline, CDR1 is LNHDA and CDR2 SQIVND (reference sequence). The CDR3 totals 13 residues. Amplification of TCR beta CDR3 regions was performed using RNA transcripts as template. HTBI primers were employed in a first-round RT-PCR of the TCR CDR3. Each CDR3 protein is one row after TCRdb ran MiXCR on the multiplex PCR reads. The repertoire holds about 400,000 distinct CDR3 sequences, with approximately 14% as singletons. If no ophthalmopathy progression occurred within 18 months, Graves' hyperthyroidism was stable. Recently diagnosed hyperthyroidism of less than 2 months' duration affected patients aged 18 to 65. These data originate in a study of T cells in Graves' hyperthyroidism and ophthalmopathy.

Study-wide findings and caveats: Through a model of 13 V-J features, ophthalmopathy was separated from stable hyperthyroidism. The model identified upcoming ophthalmopathy a median approximately seven months ahead of onset.

The receptor's source is a woman under 30 with Graves' hyperthyroidism. The genes are TRBV19 and TRBJ2-1, with TRBD2 identical over 7 bases. Sample: blood. CDR3 sequence reads: CASSMASGNEQFF. The CDR3 nucleotides read TGTGCCAGTAGTATGGCTAGCGGCAATGAGCAGTTCTTC.